What follows are 6 T cell receptor beta chains derived from one specimen sequenced in a study of PD-1 blockade in classical Hodgkin lymphoma. Sequenced by immunoSEQ multiplex PCR; TCRdb stores in-frame clones only, minus some. The sample has some 150,000 clones; about 81% are singletons. The patients all showed relapse after autologous stem cell transplantation, while their brentuximab vedotin exposure varied. The specimen was peripheral blood mononuclear cells (PBMCs), collected before the second cycle of nivolumab. These receptors all stem from a human donor with classical Hodgkin lymphoma.

J is TRBJ1-1 and V is TRBV18; possibly TRBD1 for D (5 bases). Trimming removed 4 bases at V and 1 base at J, with 13 bases between. CDR3 size: 15 residues. CDR1 and CDR2 from the germline V gene are KGHSH and LQKENI. The CDR3 bases are TGTGCCAGCTCACAGCTGCAGGGAGGGAACACTGAAGCTTTCTTT. Translating gives CASSQLQGGNTEAFF.

This clone was found once. The chain recombines TRBV9 with TRBJ2-3; D is uncertain. The CDR3 runs to 14 residues. Trimming took off 0 bases at V and 1 base at J, with 6 bases between the two ends. CDR1 is SGDLS and CDR2 is YYNGEE in the germline V gene. The CDR3 sequence is CASSVGVGTDTQYF. As DNA, the CDR3 is TGTGCCAGCAGCGTAGGGGTAGGCACAGATACGCAGTATTTT. Filled out from reference TRBV9 and TRBJ2-3, the complete variable domain reads DSGVTQTPKHLITATGQRVTLRCSPRSGDLSVYWYQQSLDQGLQFLIQYYNGEERAKGNILERFSAQQFPDLHSELNLSSLELGDSALYFCASSVGVGTDTQYFGPGTRLTVL.

This clone was counted only a few times. The genes are TRBV5-6 and TRBJ1-2; D gene ambiguous. V dropped 1 base and J dropped 5 bases, with 6 bases sitting between them. The CDR3 is made up of 12 amino acids. Germline values: CDR1 SGHDT, CDR2 YYEEEE. The CDR3 protein is CASSLFGYGYTF. CDR3 nucleotides: TGTGCCAGCAGCTTGTTTGGTTATGGCTACACCTTC.

This clone turned up a few times. CDR3 loop: CASSPGGGTQHF. As DNA, the CDR3 is TGTGCCAGCAGTCCGGGTGGGGGTACCCAGCATTTT. This chain links TRBV25-1 with TRBJ1-5, with D possibly matching TRBD1 (5 bases). This CDR3 has 12 residues. Trimming removed 5 bases at V and 11 bases at J, with 13 bases between. Germline-derived CDR1 and CDR2 are MGHDK and SYGVNS.

The rearrangement links TRBV7-2 to TRBJ1-3, with D hard to call. CDR1 and CDR2 (germline): SGHTA, FQGNSA. The germline V and J ends were trimmed by 1 base and 1 base, with 5 bases remaining between them. The CDR3 loop spans 14 amino acids. The CDR3 reads CASSLGGSGNTIYF. CDR3 nucleotides: TGTGCCAGCAGCTTAGGCGGGTCTGGAAACACCATATATTTT.

The chain couples TRBV21-1 to TRBJ1-3; TRBD1 reflects the table's D call only, with no check against the DNA. TRBV21-1 has pseudogene status. There are 17 residues in the CDR3. CDR3 sequence (DNA): TGTGCCAGCAGCAAAAAAAGGCACAGGGGGTCTGGAAACACCATATATTTT. Translation gives CASSKKRHRGSGNTIYF.